Listed below are T cell receptor beta chains from one sample, sequenced in a study of human T cells and chemical hapten exposure. MiXCR, applied by TCRdb to the RACE reads, yields one record per CDR3 protein. Found here are roughly 140,000 distinct CDR3 sequences, roughly 10% of them singletons; the top ten hold 1.4%. The sample was whole blood, taken in connection with sensitization to the hapten diphenylcyclopropenone (DPC). These receptors originate from a woman aged 50 to 60 with alopecia areata. Some clones in this sample may be carry-over from other donors' samples. Each CDR3 is given with its conserved first and last residue. D genes are given only for firm matches. Some rows have no size entry. The others give once, few or many, or a class for an expanded clone.

V	J	size	D	CDR3	DNA
TRBV20-1	TRBJ1-1	.	TRBD1	CSVRDRGTEAFF	TGCAGTGTCCGGGACAGGGGGACTGAAGCTTTCTTT
TRBV6-6	TRBJ2-7	many	.	CASSYMGEQYF	TGTGCCAGCAGTTACATGGGGGAGCAGTACTTC
TRBV5-5	TRBJ2-3	.	TRBD2	CASSLLPLAGAGTQYF	TGTGCCAGCAGCTTGCTCCCTCTAGCGGGAGCCGGTACGCAGTATTTT
TRBV4-3	TRBJ1-4	few	.	CASSQEPGFSEKLFF	TGCGCCAGCAGCCAAGAGCCGGGATTCAGTGAAAAACTGTTTTTT
TRBV7-8	TRBJ2-2	few	.	CASSLLIGELFF	TGTGCCAGCAGCTTACTAATCGGGGAGCTGTTTTTT
TRBV6-1	TRBJ1-5	many	TRBD1	CASSEAGQYSNQPQHF	TGTGCCAGCAGTGAAGCGGGACAGTATAGCAATCAGCCCCAGCATTTT
TRBV18	TRBJ2-7	few	.	CASSPSTSGAYEQYF	TGTGCCAGCTCACCAAGTACTTCTGGCGCCTACGAGCAGTACTTC
TRBV2	TRBJ1-2	.	.	CASSVGQGGGYGYTF	TGTGCCAGCAGTGTGGGGCAGGGAGGCGGATACGGCTACACCTTC
TRBV11-2	TRBJ1-1	many	.	CASSLTGHTEAFF	TGTGCCAGCAGCTTAACAGGCCATACTGAAGCTTTCTTT
TRBV7-2	TRBJ1-1	.	.	CASSLMGVTEAFF	TGTGCCAGCAGCTTAATGGGCGTCACTGAAGCTTTCTTT
TRBV7-3	TRBJ2-6	few	.	CASSSLGSTISGANVLTF	TGTGCCAGCAGCTCCCTCGGCAGTACAATCTCTGGGGCCAACGTCCTGACTTTC
TRBV15	TRBJ1-5	.	.	CATSRDRAGQPQHF	TGTGCCACCAGCAGAGATCGAGCCGGGCAGCCCCAGCATTTT
TRBV3-1	TRBJ2-7	.	.	CASSQGVNPTYEQYF	TGTGCCAGCAGCCAAGGAGTAAACCCCACCTACGAGCAGTACTTC
TRBV6-2/TRBV6-3	TRBJ1-5	few	TRBD1	CASSLGQTTRSQPQHF	TGTGCCAGCAGCCTGGGACAGACCACCAGGAGTCAGCCCCAGCATTTT
TRBV6-2/TRBV6-3	TRBJ1-1	few	.	CASSYPGQNTEAFF	TGTGCCAGCAGTTACCCGGGACAGAACACTGAAGCTTTCTTT
TRBV6-6	TRBJ2-5	few	TRBD2	CASSFGLAGKQETQYF	TGTGCCAGCAGTTTCGGACTAGCGGGGAAACAAGAGACCCAGTACTTC
TRBV5-6	TRBJ1-1	few	.	CASIRRGWVTEAFF	TGTGCCAGCATCCGCCGGGGGTGGGTCACTGAAGCTTTCTTT
TRBV6-4	TRBJ2-2	few	.	CASSVQGTGELFF	TGTGCCAGCAGTGTGCAGGGGACCGGGGAGCTGTTTTTT
TRBV20-1	TRBJ1-1	few	.	CSGRANTEAFF	TGCAGTGGTCGAGCGAACACTGAAGCTTTCTTT
TRBV20-1	TRBJ1-1	.	TRBD1	CSAYRGSGAEEAFF	TGCAGTGCTTACAGGGGATCGGGGGCGGAAGAAGCTTTCTTT
TRBV20-1	TRBJ1-1	.	TRBD1	CSAGTGGAFF	TGCAGTGCTGGGACAGGGGGAGCTTTCTTT
TRBV29-1	TRBJ2-5	.	TRBD1	CSVWDRGRETQYF	TGCAGCGTTTGGGACAGGGGGCGCGAGACCCAGTACTTC
TRBV11-2	TRBJ2-3	.	.	CASSLQGGGTDTQYF	TGTGCCAGCAGCCTACAGGGAGGCGGCACAGATACGCAGTATTTT
TRBV7-6	TRBJ2-5	.	.	CASSSNAEGSLRETQYF	TGTGCCAGCAGCTCAAATGCCGAAGGGTCTTTACGGGAGACCCAGTACTTC
TRBV5-4	TRBJ2-5	.	.	CASRPNREETQYF	TGTGCCAGCAGACCAAACAGGGAAGAGACCCAGTACTTC
TRBV29-1	TRBJ2-3	few	TRBD2	CSVEGAGAGVDADTQYF	TGCAGCGTTGAAGGAGCCGGGGCGGGAGTTGACGCAGATACGCAGTATTTT
TRBV27	TRBJ2-2	.	TRBD1	CASSTGALNTGELFF	TGTGCCAGCAGTACAGGGGCCCTCAACACCGGGGAGCTGTTTTTT
TRBV10-1	TRBJ1-6	few	.	CASSDGGDNSPLHF	TGCGCCAGCAGTGACGGAGGGGATAATTCACCCCTCCACTTT
TRBV7-6	TRBJ1-3	few	TRBD1	CASSLSRGQGSGNTIYF	TGTGCCAGCAGCTTAAGTCGAGGACAGGGATCTGGAAACACCATATATTTT
TRBV29-1	TRBJ1-1	few	.	CSAGAVLNTEAFF	TGCAGCGCGGGGGCAGTTTTGAACACTGAAGCTTTCTTT
TRBV19	TRBJ1-5	many	.	CASSIPWSGINQPQHF	TGTGCCAGTAGTATCCCCTGGTCAGGGATCAATCAGCCCCAGCATTTT
TRBV29-1	TRBJ1-1	many	.	CSVEWQLNTEAFF	TGCAGCGTTGAGTGGCAGTTGAACACTGAAGCTTTCTTT
TRBV12-3/TRBV12-4	TRBJ2-1	.	.	CASSYAVSSYNEQFF	TGTGCCAGCAGTTACGCCGTGAGCTCCTACAATGAGCAGTTCTTC
TRBV6-1	TRBJ2-6	.	.	CASSQYSGANVLTF	TGTGCCAGCAGTCAGTACTCTGGGGCCAACGTCCTGACTTTC
TRBV7-9	TRBJ2-3	.	TRBD1	CVSSSDRGSTDTQYF	TGTGTCAGCAGCTCAGACAGGGGGAGCACAGATACGCAGTATTTT
TRBV10-1	TRBJ2-5	.	.	CASSGRLGETQYF	TGCGCCAGCAGCGGTCGGCTAGGAGAGACCCAGTACTTC
TRBV30	TRBJ2-7	.	.	CAWSVGNYEQYF	TGTGCCTGGAGTGTGGGGAACTACGAGCAGTACTTC
TRBV9	TRBJ2-7	.	TRBD1	CASSVARQGEQYF	TGTGCCAGCAGCGTAGCAAGACAGGGGGAGCAGTACTTC
TRBV21-1	TRBJ1-2	.	.	CASSGRTGANYGYTF	TGTGCCAGCAGCGGTCGGACAGGAGCCAACTATGGCTACACCTTC
TRBV12-3/TRBV12-4	TRBJ2-1	many	.	CASSLWASGAIF	.
TRBV2	TRBJ2-7	.	TRBD1	CASSATWGGTGTGEQYF	TGTGCCAGCAGTGCGACCTGGGGAGGGACAGGGACGGGGGAGCAGTACTTC
TRBV6-5	TRBJ2-1	.	TRBD2	CASSRLTSGSNHEQFF	TGTGCCAGCAGCCGACTGACTAGCGGGAGTAACCATGAGCAGTTCTTC
TRBV7-3	TRBJ1-1	many	.	CASSSSGLHTEAFF	TGTGCCAGCAGCTCCTCCGGGCTCCACACTGAAGCTTTCTTT
TRBV6-5	TRBJ2-1	many	.	CASRKLAGEQFF	TGTGCCAGCAGGAAATTAGCCGGTGAGCAGTTCTTC
TRBV18	TRBJ2-3	few	TRBD2	CASSPRAGEAYDTQYF	TGTGCCAGCTCACCCCGAGCGGGAGAGGCTTACGATACGCAGTATTTT
TRBV6-2/TRBV6-3	TRBJ2-1	.	TRBD2	CASSYPRPLPGLANNEQFF	TGTGCCAGCAGTTACCCTAGACCGTTACCGGGACTAGCGAACAATGAGCAGTTCTTC
TRBV7-8	TRBJ1-1	.	.	CTSSLSVGLGTEAFF	TGTACCAGCAGCTTAAGCGTGGGCTTGGGCACTGAAGCTTTCTTT
TRBV12-3/TRBV12-4	TRBJ2-7	many	.	CASSLSPGVEQYF	TGTGCCAGCAGTTTAAGCCCGGGGGTCGAGCAGTACTTC
TRBV7-2	TRBJ1-6	.	.	CASSLFARTSSYNSPLHF	TGTGCCAGCAGCTTATTCGCCAGGACGAGCTCCTATAATTCACCCCTCCACTTT
TRBV14	TRBJ1-2	once	.	CASSQESGSRRFGYGYTF	TGTGCCAGCAGCCAAGAATCCGGGAGCAGAAGGTTTGGCTATGGCTACACCTTC
TRBV2	TRBJ2-3	few	TRBD2	CARRLAVTDTQYF	TGTGCCCGTCGACTAGCGGTCACAGATACGCAGTATTTT